The 27 T cell receptor beta chains given below trace back to one sample, sequenced in a study of breast tumors, draining lymph nodes, adjacent tissues. Axillary draining lymph nodes of breast cancer patients supplied the node samples. TCRdb reprocessed the multiplex PCR reads via MiXCR and lists one record per CDR3 protein. The data show around 100,000 distinct CDR3 sequences, with 21% seen just once and under 1.5% held by the top ten. The source material was axillary lymph node tissue. The receptors derive from a female donor with breast cancer. Some clones in this sample may be carry-over from other donors' samples.

The V gene is TRBV15, the J gene TRBJ2-5; D might be TRBD2 (6 bases). With 0 bases removed from V and 7 bases from J, the gap between germline ends came to 18 bases. CDR1 and CDR2 (germline): LNHNV, YYDKDF (reference sequence). The length of the CDR3 is 16 residues. The CDR3: CATSRDGQILGGTQYF. DNA for the CDR3: TGTGCCACCAGCAGAGATGGGCAGATCCTGGGGGGGACCCAGTACTTC.

This clonotype was detected many times. The chain has TRBV4-1 and TRBJ2-1, with 8 bases lining up with TRBD1. The CDR3 has 14 amino acids. Germline trimming cut 4 bases from V and 7 bases from J; bases unmatched to any gene: 6. Germline assignment: CDR1 MGHRA and CDR2 YSYEKL. In DNA, the CDR3 is TGCGCCAGCAGCCTACCGGACAGGGTGAATGAGCAGTTCTTC. It encodes CASSLPDRVNEQFF.

The chain joins TRBV27 to TRBJ2-5, with 8 bases fitting TRBD1. The CDR3 consists of 18 residues. Germline CDR1 reads MNHEY; CDR2 reads SMNVEV (reference sequence). J was trimmed by 5 bases and V by 3 bases; bases with no gene match: 17. CDR3 nucleotides: TGTGCCAGCAGTTTTGTTTTCCCCGCAGGGGGCGGTCACGAGACCCAGTACTTC. The encoded protein is CASSFVFPAGGGHETQYF.

The table lists this clonotype with many counts. This rearrangement joins TRBV10-3 to TRBJ1-3, with D possibly being TRBD1 (5 bases). This CDR3 is built from 16 residues. Germline CDR1 is ENHRY and CDR2 is SYGVKD. V gave up 0 bases and J gave up 4 bases, with 13 bases separating them. The CDR3 protein is CAISESGAGIGNTIYF. CDR3 bases: TGTGCCATCAGTGAGTCGGGTGCAGGGATAGGAAACACCATATATTTT.

About this clonotype: Given a much more abundant clone one base away, this may be a read error. No conserved phenylalanine or tryptophan is present at the end of the CDR3, so a read error is the likely explanation. The chain recombines TRBV19 with TRBJ2-2; no clear D. V was shortened by 6 bases and J by 2 bases, with 13 bases between the two germline ends. Germline assignment: CDR1 LNHDA and CDR2 SQIVND (reference sequence). The length of the CDR3 is 15 residues. The CDR3 DNA reads as TGTGCCAGTAGAATCACAGATGCTAACACCGGGGAGCTGTTTGTT. Translated, it gives CASRITDANTGELFV.

This clonotype turned up a few times. This chain links TRBV5-6 with TRBJ2-3; TRBD2 aligns across 8 bases. Germline assignment: CDR1 SGHDT and CDR2 YYEEEE. V dropped 4 bases and J dropped 1; count of bases not matched to a gene: 5. The CDR3 extends over 15 amino acids. The CDR3, as DNA: TGTGCCAGCAGCGGGGAACTAGCGGGCACAGATACGCAGTATTTT. This codes for CASSGELAGTDTQYF.

This clonotype was found many times. J is TRBJ2-3 and V is TRBV11-3; D remains ambiguous. V lost 5 bases and J 1 base, leaving 4 bases between the germline ends. This CDR3 region has 12 residues. Germline V gene lookup returns CDR1 SGHNT and CDR2 YENEEA. DNA for the CDR3: TGTGCCAGCAGCCCCGGCACAGATACGCAGTATTTT. This sequence encodes CASSPGTDTQYF.

About this clonotype: This may be a read error, as it is one base from a much larger clone. CDR3 sequence reads: CSAQTGRRYEQCF. Written as DNA, the CDR3 is TGCAGTGCTCAGACCGGGAGGAGGTACGAGCAGTGCTTC. The chain joins TRBV20-1 to TRBJ2-7; TRBD2 agrees at 7 bases. This CDR3 is built from 13 residues. Germline-derived CDR1 and CDR2 are DFQATT and SNEGSKA (reference sequence).

The table lists this clonotype with many counts. This chain links TRBV11-2 with TRBJ2-7; 9 nucleotides agree with TRBD2. This CDR3 has 17 amino acids. The J segment lost 2 bases and the V segment lost 1 base, leaving 9 bases of the junction unmatched. Germline CDR1 reads SGHAT; CDR2 reads FQNNGV. The CDR3 bases are TGTGCCAGCAGCTTAGGTGCTAGCGGGACGAAAACCTACGAGCAGTACTTC. It codes for CASSLGASGTKTYEQYF.

This clonotype was observed a single time. A far bigger clonotype differs at one base, so this is likely a read error. V gene TRBV19 combines with J gene TRBJ2-5; no clear D gene. This CDR3 spans 11 amino acids. CDR1 and CDR2 (germline): LNHDA, SQIVND (reference sequence). CDR3 coding DNA: TGTGTCAGTAGTATACGGGAGACCCAGTACTTC. Its protein is CVSSIRETQYF.

This clonotype was observed at least ten times. The V gene is TRBV5-6, the J gene TRBJ2-7; 10 nucleotides align to TRBD1. The V segment lost 4 bases and the J segment 1 base; nucleotides outside the gene matches: 5. Germline CDR1 and CDR2: SGHDT and YYEEEE. The CDR3 loop spans 15 amino acids. In nucleotides, the CDR3 is TGTGCCAGCAGCATGACAGGGGGCGCATCCTACGAGCAGTACTTC. Residues: CASSMTGGASYEQYF.

This clonotype was counted at least ten times. The chain uses TRBV7-2 and TRBJ2-1; 7 bases line up with TRBD2. There are 14 residues in the CDR3. CDR1 is SGHTA and CDR2 is FQGNSA in the germline V gene. The trim removed 1 base at V and 5 bases at J, leaving 2 bases unmatched. CDR3 region: CASSLVLADNEQFF. In nucleotides, the CDR3 is TGTGCCAGCAGCTTAGTCCTAGCGGACAATGAGCAGTTCTTC.

Many counts were recorded for this clonotype. J is TRBJ2-6 and V is TRBV20-1; D gene ambiguous. Trimming cost V 0 bases and J 4 bases, with 10 bases left between them. Germline V gene sequence: CDR1 DFQATT, CDR2 SNEGSKA (reference sequence). The length of the CDR3 is 15 residues. This CDR3 is CSARDGDPGANVLTF. The CDR3 DNA is TGCAGTGCTAGAGATGGAGATCCAGGGGCCAACGTCCTGACTTTC.

This clonotype was counted ten times or more. This sequence joins TRBV5-1 and TRBJ2-3; D remains unclear. The germline CDR1 and CDR2 sequences are SGHRS and YFSETQ. This CDR3 region has 11 residues. V was trimmed by 2 bases and J by 5 bases, leaving 3 bases between them. The CDR3 is CASSFLDTQYF. DNA of the CDR3: TGCGCCAGCAGCTTTTTAGATACGCAGTATTTT.

The chain combines TRBV29-1 with TRBJ1-1; no firm D call. V was clipped by 4 bases and J by 3 bases, with 15 bases between them. From germline, CDR1 is SQVTM and CDR2 ANQGSEA. The CDR3 is 14 residues long. The CDR3 coding sequence is TGCAGCGTTGTGAGGCCCAACCAGGACACTGAAGCTTTCTTT. The encoded protein is CSVVRPNQDTEAFF.

At least ten counts were recorded for this clonotype. The chain uses TRBV2 and TRBJ2-5; D is perhaps TRBD1 (5 bases). This CDR3 is built from 14 residues. The V gene's germline CDR1 is SNHLY and CDR2 FYNNEI. The V end lost 4 bases, the J end lost 7 bases, and 16 bases lay between the germline ends. The CDR3 is CASSALEGVGTQYF. The CDR3 DNA reads TGTGCCAGCAGTGCGTTGGAAGGGGTTGGGACCCAGTACTTC. Filled out from reference TRBV2 and TRBJ2-5, the complete variable domain reads EPEVTQTPSHQVTQMGQEVILRCVPISNHLYFYWYRQILGQKVEFLVSFYNNEISEKSEIFDDQFSVERPDGSNFTLKIRSTKLEDSAMYFCASSALEGVGTQYFGPGTRLLVL.

In this sample, this clonotype turned up many times. The chain has TRBV20-1 and TRBJ2-1; 9 nucleotides align to TRBD2. This CDR3 has 14 residues. The trim removed 3 bases at V and 9 bases at J, leaving 9 bases unmatched. Germline CDR1 and CDR2: DFQATT and SNEGSKA (reference sequence). CDR3 DNA: TGCAGTGCTAGCCATAGCGGGAGTTTTGGTGAGCAGTTCTTC. Translating gives CSASHSGSFGEQFF.

The chain carries TRBV6-1 and TRBJ1-6; 8 bases align to TRBD1. This CDR3 has 15 residues. Germline V gives CDR1 MNHNS, CDR2 SASEGT. After removal of 7 bases from V and 5 bases from J, the junction contained 7 bases not matched to a gene. CDR3 nucleotide sequence: TGTGCCAGCACTGGACAGGGCATGAATAATTCACCCCTCCACTTT. Encoded protein: CASTGQGMNNSPLHF.

This clonotype was found once. Being one base from a much bigger clone, this may be a read error. The chain couples TRBV20-1 to TRBJ1-4; no clear D gene. Germline V gene sequence: CDR1 DFQATT, CDR2 SNEGSKA (reference sequence). This CDR3 is built from 15 residues. The V gene lost 3 bases and the J gene lost 4 bases, with 15 bases spanning the gap. DNA of the CDR3: TGCAGTGCTAGCCCCAGACCGGGAAATAATGAAAAACTGTTTTTT. Translation gives CSASPRPGNNEKLFF.

This clonotype was found many times. The chain employs TRBV20-1 and TRBJ2-7, with 9 bases matching TRBD1. The trim removed 0 bases at V and 3 bases at J, leaving 6 bases unmatched. In germline, CDR1 is DFQATT, CDR2 SNEGSKA (reference sequence). This CDR3 has 15 residues. The DNA of the CDR3 is TGCAGTGCTAGAGATTCAGGGACAGGGCTCTACGAGCAGTACTTC. Residues: CSARDSGTGLYEQYF.

In this sample, this clonotype turned up many times. This rearrangement joins TRBV19 to TRBJ1-2; 7 bases line up with TRBD1. The V gene's germline CDR1 is LNHDA and CDR2 SQIVND (reference sequence). CDR3 length equals 17 residues. The V segment lost 6 bases and the J segment 3 bases; nucleotides outside the gene matches: 16. This CDR3 is CASSRSNRDSDYYGYTF. Written as DNA, the CDR3 is TGTGCCAGTAGCCGATCCAACCGGGACAGCGACTACTATGGCTACACCTTC. Filled out from reference TRBV19 and TRBJ1-2, the complete variable domain reads DGGITQSPKYLFRKEGQNVTLSCEQNLNHDAMYWYRQDPGQGLRLIYYSQIVNDFQKGDIAEGYSVSREKKESFPLTVTSAQKNPTAFYLCASSRSNRDSDYYGYTFGSGTRLTVV.

This clonotype was picked up many times. The CDR3 DNA reads TGTGCCAGCAGTTTAGACCTTCTAGCGGGGATCAATGAGCAGTTCTTC. Its protein is CASSLDLLAGINEQFF. V is TRBV12-3 or TRBV12-4 and J is TRBJ2-1, with 9 positions matching TRBD2. The CDR3 runs 16 residues. With 1 base clipped from V and 6 bases from J, the junction kept 7 bases outside the gene matches.

This clonotype was seen many times. The chain has TRBV6-5 and TRBJ2-7; TRBD1 or TRBD2 may be the D gene (6 bases each). V was pared by 0 bases and J by 5 bases, with 17 bases between. Germline V gene data show CDR1 as MNHEY and CDR2 as SVGAGI. CDR3 size: 16 residues. This CDR3 reads CASSYSWGAQKDEQYF. The CDR3 nucleotides are TGTGCCAGCAGTTACTCGTGGGGGGCGCAGAAAGACGAGCAGTACTTC.

This clonotype came up many times. The V gene is TRBV20-1, the J gene TRBJ2-7, with D maybe TRBD2 (7 bases). Germline CDR1 reads DFQATT; CDR2 reads SNEGSKA (reference sequence). V was shortened by 5 bases and J by 6 bases, with 17 bases between the two germline ends. The CDR3 runs 13 residues. CDR3 in DNA: TGCAGTGCTCGGGGGGCGGAAGGGGTCGAGCAGTACTTC. Translating gives CSARGAEGVEQYF.

Remarks on this clonotype: With a much larger clone just one base away, this may be a read error. The gene calls are TRBV5-5 and TRBJ1-5; TRBD1 might be the D (5 bases). Germline V gene sequence: CDR1 SGHKS, CDR2 YYEKEE (reference sequence). The CDR3 totals 14 residues. CDR3 sequence reads: CASAPTEGNHPQHF. CDR3 sequence (DNA): TGTGCCAGCGCCCCGACAGAGGGGAATCATCCCCAGCATTTT.

This clonotype appeared many times. The J gene is TRBJ2-1, the V gene TRBV5-6; possible D gene TRBD1, 5 bases. Looked up from germline, CDR1 is SGHDT and CDR2 is YYEEEE. The CDR3 sequence is 12 residues long. The V end was cut by 2 bases, the J end by 10 bases, with 10 bases between. In DNA form, the CDR3 reads TGTGCCAGCAGCTTAGTTAGGGGAGAGCAGTTCTTC. Translated, it gives CASSLVRGEQFF.

This clonotype was recorded many times. The chain is built from TRBV7-9 and TRBJ1-6; possible D gene TRBD1, 5 bases. Germline V gene data show CDR1 as SEHNR and CDR2 as FQNEAQ (reference sequence). V lost 4 bases to trimming and J lost 4 bases, with 8 bases between them. The CDR3 runs 14 residues. The CDR3 coding sequence is TGTGCCAGCAGCTCCGGGACTTATAATTCACCCCTCCACTTT. Amino acids: CASSSGTYNSPLHF. The full variable domain, its missing parts supplied by reference TRBV7-9 and TRBJ1-6, is DTGVSQNPRHKITKRGQNVTFRCDPISEHNRLYWYRQTLGQGPEFLTYFQNEAQLEKSRLLSDRFSAERPKGSFSTLEIQRTEQGDSAMYLCASSSGTYNSPLHFGNGTRLTVT.